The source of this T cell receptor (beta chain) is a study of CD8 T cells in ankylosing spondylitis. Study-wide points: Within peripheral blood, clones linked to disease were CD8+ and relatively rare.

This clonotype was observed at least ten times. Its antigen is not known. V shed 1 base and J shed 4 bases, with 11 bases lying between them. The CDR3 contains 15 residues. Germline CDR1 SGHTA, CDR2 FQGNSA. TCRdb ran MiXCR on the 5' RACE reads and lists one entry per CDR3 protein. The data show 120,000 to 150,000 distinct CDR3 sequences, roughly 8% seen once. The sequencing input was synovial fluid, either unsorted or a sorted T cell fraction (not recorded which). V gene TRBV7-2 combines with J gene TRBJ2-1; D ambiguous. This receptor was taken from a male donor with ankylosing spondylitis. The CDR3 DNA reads TGTGCCAGCAGCTTAGTAAAAGGTCTTTACAATGAGCAGTTCTTC. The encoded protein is CASSLVKGLYNEQFF.